This T cell receptor (beta chain) was identified during a study of blood T cell repertoires in COVID-19. This CDR3 comprises 14 residues. The V and J ends lost 4 bases and 6 bases respectively, with 13 bases between them. Per germline, CDR1 SGHNT and CDR2 YYREEE (reference sequence). Assay: immunoSEQ multiplex PCR; the TCRdb copy retains only in-frame clones and omits some. The table records around 310,000 clones, around 90% of them present only once. The sequence was obtained from a woman aged 40-49 years with COVID-19, enrolled during active disease. Input material: peripheral blood. This chain connects TRBV5-4 to TRBJ2-2; tentatively, D is TRBD2 (5 bases). The CDR3 here is CASSGGLGPGELFF. CDR3 DNA: TGTGCCAGCAGCGGCGGACTGGGCCCCGGGGAGCTGTTTTTT.